This T cell receptor beta chain was recovered during a study of breast tumors, draining lymph nodes, adjacent tissues. Study-level points and caveats: Findings are consistent with lymph node origin and intratumoral expansion of most tumor T cells. Tumor TCR diversity was below lymph nodes but above nontumor tissue. Luminal-like breast cancer showed significantly greater tumor-nontumor repertoire similarity than basal-like breast cancer did.

CDR1 SGHTA and CDR2 FQGNSA come from the germline V gene. This CDR3 contains 17 residues. Germline trimming cut 5 bases from V and 5 bases from J; bases unmatched to any gene: 16. MiXCR, applied by TCRdb to the multiplex PCR reads, yields one record per CDR3 protein. Among 130,000 or so distinct CDR3 sequences, about a fifth were seen once, and the ten largest hold approximately 2.7%. This clonotype was observed many times. The antigen is undetermined. Breast cancer patients provided tissue from their axillary draining lymph nodes. This chain links TRBV7-2 with TRBJ2-7; 9 bases line up with TRBD1. The source material was axillary lymph node tissue. This TCR was recovered from a female donor with breast cancer. Some clones in this sample may be carry-over from other donors' samples. CDR3 sequence reads: CASSLKPTGTGKDEQYF. As DNA, the CDR3 is TGTGCCAGCAGCCTCAAACCGACGGGGACAGGGAAGGACGAGCAGTACTTC.